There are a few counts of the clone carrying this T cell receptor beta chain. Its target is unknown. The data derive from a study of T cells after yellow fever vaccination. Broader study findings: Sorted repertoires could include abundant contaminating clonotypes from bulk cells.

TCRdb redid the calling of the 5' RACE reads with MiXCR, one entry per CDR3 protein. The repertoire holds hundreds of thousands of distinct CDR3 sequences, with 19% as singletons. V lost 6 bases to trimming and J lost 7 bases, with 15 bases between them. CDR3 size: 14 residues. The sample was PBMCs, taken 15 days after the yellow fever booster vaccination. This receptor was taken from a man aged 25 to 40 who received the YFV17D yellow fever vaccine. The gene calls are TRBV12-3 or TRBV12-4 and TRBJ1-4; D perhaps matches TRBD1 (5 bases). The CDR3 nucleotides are TGTGCCAGCAGGATAGGGACTGCGGCTGAAAAACTGTTTTTT. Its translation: CASRIGTAAEKLFF.